This T cell receptor (beta chain) was recovered during a study of blood T cells in healthy people across ages (dated by TCRdb to the mid-2010s). Describing the broader study: Template switching captured roughly one uniquely barcoded TCR beta cDNA molecule per two T cells in model experiments. Donors of different ages were randomly distributed across sequencing lanes to avoid experimental bias. The donors were split into four age groups: young (average 16 years), middle-aged (roughly 42), aged (approximately 59) and long-lived (approximately 89). Using deep sequencing normalized with unique cDNA molecular identifiers, the study measured how TCR beta repertoire diversity changes with age. Two additional independent replicas of 1 million unique cDNA reads from the same blood draw were analyzed for two donors (one aged 18 to 29 and one aged 80 or older).

Findings and caveats that apply to the study as a whole: Conclusive comparison of naive and antigen-experienced compartments was prevented by the profiling of bulk unsorted PBMCs. Because the CMV infection status of the donors was unknown, age-related changes in expanded clonotypes may potentially have been confounded. Estimates of total diversity based on one million sequenced T cells were considered lower bounds and underestimates. Observed TCR beta diversity correlated strongly with the percentage of naive T cells measured by flow cytometry. As age increased, observed TCR beta diversity per million T cells dropped in a roughly linear way, and a significant reduction was already evident by age around 41. The long-lived group showed more naive CD4+ T cells, fewer expanded clones and increased TCR diversity than the aged group, suggesting age selection.

The CDR3 spans 15 residues, from the cysteine through the phenylalanine. Only the CDR3 portion is preserved as DNA: 45 bases, with reading frame beginning at the first base. Compared with germline, V lacks 5 bases and J lacks 7 bases; bases without a gene match: 8. The CDR1 and CDR2 encoded by the germline V gene are SGHAT and FQNNGV. Library method: 5' RACE. Sequenced using an Illumina HiSeq 2500. A second PCR of roughly 6 to 12 cycles was performed with a sample-barcoded 5' primer and a J-beta primer mix. Each TCR beta cDNA molecule received a unique molecular identifier from a template-switch 5' adaptor carrying 12 random nucleotides. Each sample yielded at least 2.5 million CDR3-containing paired-end reads. The Mint cDNA synthesis kit, primed by a TRBC-specific oligonucleotide, was used to synthesize first-strand cDNA from all RNA. All cDNA was treated with uracil-DNA glycosylase and then went through a first 18-cycle PCR with the universal primers M1SS and BC2_uni_R. As for the original processing: For normalization, 1 million high-quality reads were randomly selected from each sample, with every read carrying a distinct molecular identifier. Reads with shared molecular identifiers were discarded instead of being binned into consensus sequences. MiTCR, run with a Q25 quality threshold and the strictest error-elimination algorithm, handled CDR3 identification, clonotype clustering and error correction. A nonparametric unseen species model with Euler transformation was used to estimate a lower bound on total TCR beta diversity. The raw public data were reprocessed by TCRdb itself: fastp quality trimming at Q25, MiXCR clonotype calling, in-frame beta chains only. Records with the same CDR3 protein are collapsed into one entry carrying the most frequent genes and DNA. TCRdb's processing, not the authors', yielded these V and J calls. Here the sample has about 400,000 distinct CDR3 sequences; about half occur a single time. The ten top clones hold under 65% of the sample.

Systemically healthy Caucasian individuals from Russia, around 39 in total and aged roughly 6 to 100 years, were included as donors. Approximately 9.3 milliliters of peripheral blood were collected from each donor into EDTA-treated Vacutainer tubes. Ficoll-Paque density-gradient centrifugation was used to isolate PBMCs, with at least 6.5 million per sample. Total RNA was extracted from PBMCs with Trizol reagent, with at least 5.5 micrograms obtained per sample. For every donor, flow cytometry on a PBMC aliquot measured the percentage of naive CD45RAhigh/CD27high T cells. Concerning this clonotype itself: Its antigen remains unidentified. A read error may explain this, as a much larger clone is one base away.

This chain is built from TRBV11-2 and TRBJ2-7, with 13 bases matching TRBD2. The sequence was collected from a man aged 55 to 70 in good health. The sequenced sample consisted of blood. The nucleotides are TGTGCCAGCAGCCCACCGGGACTAGCGGGAAATGAGCAGTACTTC. Translation gives CASSPPGLAGNEQYF.